The clone carrying this T cell receptor beta chain was counted ten times or more. Its antigen is not known. TCRdb processed the 5' RACE reads anew with MiXCR; each CDR3 protein has one entry. The table records over 110,000 distinct CDR3 sequences, over 7% of them present only once. The CDR3 length is 15 residues. Between the trimmed V and J ends, which lost 5 bases and 3 bases, there was a span of 17 bases. Germline CDR1 SEHNR, CDR2 FQNEAQ (reference sequence). This record belongs to a study of T cells after yellow fever vaccination. Findings and limits, study-wide: Contaminating bulk clonotypes could be abundant in FACS-sorted repertoires. Peak timing came faster in the weaker secondary response, day 5 versus 15.

The chain is built from TRBV7-9 and TRBJ2-7, with D possibly matching TRBD1 (6 bases). The sequence was collected from a man aged 25 to 40 who received the YFV17D yellow fever vaccine. Specimen: CD4+ T cells sorted from PBMCs, collected 5 days after the yellow fever booster vaccination. CDR3 protein: CASSPIQGIFYEQYF. DNA for the CDR3: TGTGCCAGCAGCCCGATCCAGGGGATTTTCTACGAGCAGTACTTC.